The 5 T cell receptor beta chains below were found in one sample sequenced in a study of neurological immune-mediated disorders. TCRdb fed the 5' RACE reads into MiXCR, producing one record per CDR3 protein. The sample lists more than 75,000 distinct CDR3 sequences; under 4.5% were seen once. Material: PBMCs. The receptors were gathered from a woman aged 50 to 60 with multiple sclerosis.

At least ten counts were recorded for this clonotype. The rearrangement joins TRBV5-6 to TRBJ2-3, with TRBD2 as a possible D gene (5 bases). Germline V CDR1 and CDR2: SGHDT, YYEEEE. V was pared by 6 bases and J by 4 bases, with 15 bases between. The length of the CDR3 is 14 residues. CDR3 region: CASIAGGYSDTQYF. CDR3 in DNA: TGTGCCAGCATCGCGGGCGGTTATTCAGATACGCAGTATTTT.

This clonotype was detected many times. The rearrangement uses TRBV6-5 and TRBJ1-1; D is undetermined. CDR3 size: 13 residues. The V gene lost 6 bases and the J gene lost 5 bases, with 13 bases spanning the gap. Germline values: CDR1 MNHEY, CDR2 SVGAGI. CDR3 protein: CASSRATETEAFF. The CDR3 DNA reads TGTGCCAGCAGCCGAGCCACAGAGACTGAAGCTTTCTTT.

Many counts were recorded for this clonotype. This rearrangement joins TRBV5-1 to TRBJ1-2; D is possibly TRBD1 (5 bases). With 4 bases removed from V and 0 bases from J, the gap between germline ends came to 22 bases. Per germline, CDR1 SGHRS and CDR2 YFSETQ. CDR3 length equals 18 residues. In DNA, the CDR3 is TGCGCCAGCAGCGGGGGGAGTGCGTCATTGCGGGCTAACTATGGCTACACCTTC. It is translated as CASSGGSASLRANYGYTF. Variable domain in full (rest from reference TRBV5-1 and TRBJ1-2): KAGVTQTPRYLIKTRGQQVTLSCSPISGHRSVSWYQQTPGQGLQFLFEYFSETQRNKGNFPGRFSGRQFSNSRSEMNVSTLELGDSALYLCASSGGSASLRANYGYTFGSGTRLTVV.

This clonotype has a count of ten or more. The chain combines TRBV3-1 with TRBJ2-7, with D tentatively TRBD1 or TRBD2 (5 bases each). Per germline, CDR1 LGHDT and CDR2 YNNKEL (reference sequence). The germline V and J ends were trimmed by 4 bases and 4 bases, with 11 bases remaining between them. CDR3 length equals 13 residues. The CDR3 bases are TGTGCCAGCAGCCTCCGGGACGGATACGAGCAGTACTTC. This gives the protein CASSLRDGYEQYF.

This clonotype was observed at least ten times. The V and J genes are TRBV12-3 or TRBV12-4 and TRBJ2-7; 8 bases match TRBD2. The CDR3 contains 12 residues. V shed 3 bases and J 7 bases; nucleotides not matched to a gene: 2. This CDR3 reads CASSFVAGEQYF. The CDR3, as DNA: TGTGCCAGCAGTTTTGTAGCGGGGGAGCAGTACTTC.